This T cell receptor (beta chain) originates from a study of T-cell memory formation after mild COVID-19. As for the study in general: The study found TCR clusters largely donor specific.

Regarding the study as a whole: Shrinking CD4+ clones were chiefly CM and EM; CD8+ ones were chiefly EMRA.

TCRdb re-derived calls from the 5' RACE reads in MiXCR, one entry per CDR3 protein. This table has roughly 47,000 distinct CDR3 sequences, about 7.3% appearing once. The germline V and J ends were trimmed by 0 bases and 11 bases, with 13 bases remaining between them. This CDR3 region has 13 residues. Germline V gene sequence: CDR1 LNHNV, CDR2 YYDKDF (reference sequence). Ten or more counts support this clonotype. Its antigen is still unknown. This receptor was identified in a man between 18 and 35 years old who had mild COVID-19 (a few samples of this study predate the infection). Cell type and time point are not known. The chain is built from TRBV15 and TRBJ1-1, with D tentatively TRBD1 (6 bases). The specimen sequenced was PBMCs or a T cell subset sorted from them (not recorded which). In nucleotides, the CDR3 is TGTGCCACCAGCAGAGACCAGGGGCAACGGGCTTTCTTT. Its translation: CATSRDQGQRAFF.